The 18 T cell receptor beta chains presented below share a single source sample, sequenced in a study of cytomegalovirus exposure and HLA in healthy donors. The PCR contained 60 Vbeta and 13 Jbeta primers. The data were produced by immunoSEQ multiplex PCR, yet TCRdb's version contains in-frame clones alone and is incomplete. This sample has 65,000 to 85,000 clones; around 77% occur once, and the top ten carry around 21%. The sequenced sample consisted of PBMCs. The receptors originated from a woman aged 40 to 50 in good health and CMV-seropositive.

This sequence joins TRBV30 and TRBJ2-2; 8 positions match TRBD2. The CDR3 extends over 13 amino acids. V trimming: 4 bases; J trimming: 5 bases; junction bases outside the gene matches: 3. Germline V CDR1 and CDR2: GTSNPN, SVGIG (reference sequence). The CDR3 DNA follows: TGTGCCTGGACCGGGGGGGTTACCGGGGAGCTGTTTTTT. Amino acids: CAWTGGVTGELFF. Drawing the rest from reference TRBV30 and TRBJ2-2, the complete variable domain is SQTIHQWPATLVQPVGSPLSLECTVEGTSNPNLYWYRQAAGRGLQLLFYSVGIGQISSEVPQNLSASRPQDRQFILSSKKLLLSDSGFYLCAWTGGVTGELFFGEGSRLTVL.

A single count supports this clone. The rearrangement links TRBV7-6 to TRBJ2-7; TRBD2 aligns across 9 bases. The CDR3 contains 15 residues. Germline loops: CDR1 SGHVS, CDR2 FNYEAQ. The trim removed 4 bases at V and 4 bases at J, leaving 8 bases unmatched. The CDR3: CASSSQAGGQYEQYF. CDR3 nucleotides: TGTGCCAGCAGCTCACAGGCGGGGGGGCAGTACGAGCAGTACTTC.

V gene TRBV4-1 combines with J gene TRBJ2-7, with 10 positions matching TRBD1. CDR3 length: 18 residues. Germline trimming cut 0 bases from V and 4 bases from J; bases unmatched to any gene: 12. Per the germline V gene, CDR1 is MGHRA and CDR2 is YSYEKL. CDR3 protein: CASSQETKMGQGLYEQYF. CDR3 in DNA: TGCGCCAGCAGCCAAGAAACAAAGATGGGACAGGGGTTGTACGAGCAGTACTTC.

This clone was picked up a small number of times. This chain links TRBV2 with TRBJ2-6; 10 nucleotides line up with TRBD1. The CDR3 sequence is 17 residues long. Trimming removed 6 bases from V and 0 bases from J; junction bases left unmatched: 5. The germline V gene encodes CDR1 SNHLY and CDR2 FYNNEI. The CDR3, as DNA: TGTGCCAGCAGACCTCGGACAGGGGGCTCTGGGGCCAACGTCCTGACTTTC. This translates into CASRPRTGGSGANVLTF.

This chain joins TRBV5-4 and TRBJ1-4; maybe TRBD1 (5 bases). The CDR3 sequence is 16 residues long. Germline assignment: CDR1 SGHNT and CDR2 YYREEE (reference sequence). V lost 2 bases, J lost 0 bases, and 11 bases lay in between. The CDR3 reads CASSFYQGPTNEKLFF. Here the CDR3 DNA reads TGTGCCAGCAGCTTCTACCAGGGTCCAACTAATGAAAAACTGTTTTTT.

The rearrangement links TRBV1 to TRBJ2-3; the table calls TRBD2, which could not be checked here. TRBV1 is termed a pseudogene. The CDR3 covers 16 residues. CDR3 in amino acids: CTSSPKELAGADTQYF. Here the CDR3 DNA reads TGCACCAGCAGCCCCAAGGAACTAGCGGGAGCGGATACGCAGTATTTT.

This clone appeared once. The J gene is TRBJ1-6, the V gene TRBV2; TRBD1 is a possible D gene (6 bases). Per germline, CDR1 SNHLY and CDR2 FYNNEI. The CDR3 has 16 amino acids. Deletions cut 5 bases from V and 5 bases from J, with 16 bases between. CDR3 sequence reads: CASSLETGSNNSPLHF. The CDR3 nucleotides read TGTGCCAGCAGTTTAGAAACAGGGTCCAATAATTCACCCCTCCACTTT.

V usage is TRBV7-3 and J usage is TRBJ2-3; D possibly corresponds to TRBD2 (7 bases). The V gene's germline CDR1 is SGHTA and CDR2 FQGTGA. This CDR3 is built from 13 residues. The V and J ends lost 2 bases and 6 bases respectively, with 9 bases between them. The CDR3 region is CASSLGGADTQYF. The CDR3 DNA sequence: TGTGCCAGCAGCTTAGGGGGGGCGGATACGCAGTATTTT.

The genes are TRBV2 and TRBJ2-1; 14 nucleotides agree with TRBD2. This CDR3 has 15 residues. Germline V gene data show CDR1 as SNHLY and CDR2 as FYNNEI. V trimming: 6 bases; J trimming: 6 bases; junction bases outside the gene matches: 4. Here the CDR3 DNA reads TGTGCCAGCAGAATCGGGACTAGCGGGAGCAATGAGCAGTTCTTC. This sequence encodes CASRIGTSGSNEQFF.

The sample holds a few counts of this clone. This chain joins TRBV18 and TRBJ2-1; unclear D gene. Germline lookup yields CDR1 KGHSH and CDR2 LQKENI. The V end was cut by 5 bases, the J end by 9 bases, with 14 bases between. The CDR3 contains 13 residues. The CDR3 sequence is CASSSQESGEQFF. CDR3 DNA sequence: TGTGCCAGCTCATCTCAGGAATCTGGTGAGCAGTTCTTC.

The CDR3, as DNA: TGTGCCAGCAGGACAGTCTCCATGGGAGAGACCCAGTACTTC. This translates into CASRTVSMGETQYF. This chain connects TRBV2 to TRBJ2-5; maybe TRBD1 (5 bases). Germline V gene lookup returns CDR1 SNHLY and CDR2 FYNNEI. V lost 6 bases to trimming and J lost 4 bases, with 15 bases between them. This CDR3 has 14 amino acids.

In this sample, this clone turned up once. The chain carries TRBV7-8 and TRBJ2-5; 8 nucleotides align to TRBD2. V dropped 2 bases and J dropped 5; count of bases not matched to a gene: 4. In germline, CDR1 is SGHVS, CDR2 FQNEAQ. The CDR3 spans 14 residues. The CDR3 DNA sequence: TGTGCCAGCAGCTTAAGCGGGACTAGGGAGACCCAGTACTTC. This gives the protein CASSLSGTRETQYF.

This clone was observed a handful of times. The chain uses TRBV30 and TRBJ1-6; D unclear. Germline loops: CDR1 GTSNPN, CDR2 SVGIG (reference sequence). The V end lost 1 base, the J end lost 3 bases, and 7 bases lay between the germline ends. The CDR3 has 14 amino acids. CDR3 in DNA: TGTGCCTGGAGTGGATCAGTCTATAATTCACCCCTCCACTTT. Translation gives CAWSGSVYNSPLHF.

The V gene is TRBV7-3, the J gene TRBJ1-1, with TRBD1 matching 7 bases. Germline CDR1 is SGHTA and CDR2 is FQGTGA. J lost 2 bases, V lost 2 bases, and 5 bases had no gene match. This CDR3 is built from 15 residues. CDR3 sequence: CASSLGTASNTEAFF. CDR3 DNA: TGTGCCAGCAGCTTAGGGACAGCATCCAACACTGAAGCTTTCTTT.

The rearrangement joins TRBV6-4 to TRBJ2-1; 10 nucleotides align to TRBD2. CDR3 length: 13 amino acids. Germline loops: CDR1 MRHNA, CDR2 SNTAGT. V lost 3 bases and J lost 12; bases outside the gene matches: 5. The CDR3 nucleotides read TGTGCCAGCAGTGAGAGCGGGAGGGCCGTGCAGTTCTTC. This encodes CASSESGRAVQFF.

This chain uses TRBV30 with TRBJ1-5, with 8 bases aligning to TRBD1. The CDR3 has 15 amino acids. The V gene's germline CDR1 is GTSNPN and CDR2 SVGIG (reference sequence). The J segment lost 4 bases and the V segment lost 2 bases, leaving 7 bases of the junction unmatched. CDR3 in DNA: TGTGCCTGGAGTTGGGGGACAGGAGGTAATCAGCCCCAGCATTTT. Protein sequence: CAWSWGTGGNQPQHF.

For the CDR3, the DNA is TGTGCCAGCAGCTCTTACCCGGGGACAGGGGGCGCTGGCTACACCTTC. As protein: CASSSYPGTGGAGYTF. The chain joins TRBV7-9 to TRBJ1-2, with 12 bases fitting TRBD1. Germline V gives CDR1 SEHNR, CDR2 FQNEAQ (reference sequence). The CDR3 loop spans 16 amino acids. The J segment lost 7 bases and the V segment lost 4 bases, leaving 10 bases of the junction unmatched.

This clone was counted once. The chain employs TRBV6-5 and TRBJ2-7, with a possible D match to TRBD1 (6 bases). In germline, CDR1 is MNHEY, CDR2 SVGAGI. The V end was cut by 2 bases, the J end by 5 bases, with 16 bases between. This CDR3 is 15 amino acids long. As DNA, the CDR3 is TGTGCCAGCAGTTACGTGGGGGCGTCCGGGGACGAGCAGTACTTC. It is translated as CASSYVGASGDEQYF.